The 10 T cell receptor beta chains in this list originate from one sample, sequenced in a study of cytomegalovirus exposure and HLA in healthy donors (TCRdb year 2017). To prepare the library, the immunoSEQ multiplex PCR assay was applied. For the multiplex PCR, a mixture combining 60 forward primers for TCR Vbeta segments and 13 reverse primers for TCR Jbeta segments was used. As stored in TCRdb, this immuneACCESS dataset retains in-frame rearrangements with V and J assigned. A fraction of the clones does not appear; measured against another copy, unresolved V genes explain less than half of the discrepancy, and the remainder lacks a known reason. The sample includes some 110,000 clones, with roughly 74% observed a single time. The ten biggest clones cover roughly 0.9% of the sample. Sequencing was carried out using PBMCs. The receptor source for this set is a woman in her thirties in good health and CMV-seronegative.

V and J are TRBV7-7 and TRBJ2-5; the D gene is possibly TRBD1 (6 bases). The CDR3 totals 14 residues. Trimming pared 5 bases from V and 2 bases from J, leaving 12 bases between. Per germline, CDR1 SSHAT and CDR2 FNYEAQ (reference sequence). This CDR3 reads CASSPTGTQETQYF. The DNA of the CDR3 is TGTGCCAGCAGCCCAACAGGGACGCAAGAGACCCAGTACTTC.

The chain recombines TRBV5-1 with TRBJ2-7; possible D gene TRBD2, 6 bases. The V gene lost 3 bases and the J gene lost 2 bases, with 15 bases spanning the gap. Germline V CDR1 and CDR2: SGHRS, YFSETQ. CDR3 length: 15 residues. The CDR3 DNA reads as TGCGCCAGCAGCTGGGGGGAACAGCTCACCTACGAGCAGTACTTC. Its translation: CASSWGEQLTYEQYF.

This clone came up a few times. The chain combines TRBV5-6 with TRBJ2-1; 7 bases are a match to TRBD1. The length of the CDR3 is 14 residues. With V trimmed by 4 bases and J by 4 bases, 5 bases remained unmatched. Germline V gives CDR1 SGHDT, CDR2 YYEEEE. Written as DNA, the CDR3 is TGTGCCAGCAGCGCAGGGACAGCGTACAATGAGCAGTTCTTC. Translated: CASSAGTAYNEQFF.

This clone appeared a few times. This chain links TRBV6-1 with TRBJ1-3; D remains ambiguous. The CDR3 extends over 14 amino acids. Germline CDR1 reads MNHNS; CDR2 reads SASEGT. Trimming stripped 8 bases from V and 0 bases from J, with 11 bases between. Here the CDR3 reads CASGLIYSGNTIYF. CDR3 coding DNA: TGTGCCAGCGGACTTATCTACTCTGGAAACACCATATATTTT.

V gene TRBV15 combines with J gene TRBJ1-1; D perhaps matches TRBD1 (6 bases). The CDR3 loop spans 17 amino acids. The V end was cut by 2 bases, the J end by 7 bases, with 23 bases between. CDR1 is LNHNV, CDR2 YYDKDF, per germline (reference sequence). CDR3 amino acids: CATSRIPGQMGLGEAFF. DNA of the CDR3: TGTGCCACCAGCAGAATACCGGGACAAATGGGTTTGGGTGAAGCTTTCTTT. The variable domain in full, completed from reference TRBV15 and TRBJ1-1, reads DAMVIQNPRYQVTQFGKPVTLSCSQTLNHNVMYWYQQKSSQAPKLLFHYYDKDFNNEADTPDNFQSRRPNTSFCFLDIRSPGLGDTAMYLCATSRIPGQMGLGEAFFGQGTRLTVV.

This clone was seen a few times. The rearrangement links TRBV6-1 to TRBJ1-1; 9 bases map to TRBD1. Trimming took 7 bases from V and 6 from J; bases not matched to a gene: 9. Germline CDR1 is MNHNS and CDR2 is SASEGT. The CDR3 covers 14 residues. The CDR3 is CASTEGTGMSEAFF. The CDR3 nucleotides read TGTGCCAGCACCGAGGGGACAGGGATGTCTGAAGCTTTCTTT.

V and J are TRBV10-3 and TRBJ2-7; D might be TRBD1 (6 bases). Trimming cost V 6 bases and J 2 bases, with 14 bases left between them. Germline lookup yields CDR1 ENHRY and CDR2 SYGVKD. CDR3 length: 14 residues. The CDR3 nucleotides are TGTGCCATCAGGGACCAACAGGGAACCTACGAGCAGTACTTC. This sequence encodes CAIRDQQGTYEQYF.

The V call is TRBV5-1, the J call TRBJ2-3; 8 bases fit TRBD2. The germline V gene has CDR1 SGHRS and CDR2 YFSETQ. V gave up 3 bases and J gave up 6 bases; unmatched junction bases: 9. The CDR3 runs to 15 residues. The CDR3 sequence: CASSWVAGTSDTQYF. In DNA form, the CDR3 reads TGCGCCAGCAGCTGGGTAGCGGGGACATCCGATACGCAGTATTTT.

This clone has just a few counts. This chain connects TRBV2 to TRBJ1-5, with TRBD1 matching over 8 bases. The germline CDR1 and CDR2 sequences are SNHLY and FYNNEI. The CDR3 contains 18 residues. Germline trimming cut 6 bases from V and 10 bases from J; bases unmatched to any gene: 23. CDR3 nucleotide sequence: TGTGCCAGCAGGGTCGGACAGGGAAAGTTTGAGGGAATCAGCCCCCAGCATTTT. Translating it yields CASRVGQGKFEGISPQHF.

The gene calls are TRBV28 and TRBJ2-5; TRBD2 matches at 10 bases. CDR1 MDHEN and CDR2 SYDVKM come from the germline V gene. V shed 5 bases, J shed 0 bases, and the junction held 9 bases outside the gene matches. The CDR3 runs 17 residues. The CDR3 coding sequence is TGTGCCAGCAGTCCCGCCCGACTAGCGGGTTACCAAGAGACCCAGTACTTC. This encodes CASSPARLAGYQETQYF.